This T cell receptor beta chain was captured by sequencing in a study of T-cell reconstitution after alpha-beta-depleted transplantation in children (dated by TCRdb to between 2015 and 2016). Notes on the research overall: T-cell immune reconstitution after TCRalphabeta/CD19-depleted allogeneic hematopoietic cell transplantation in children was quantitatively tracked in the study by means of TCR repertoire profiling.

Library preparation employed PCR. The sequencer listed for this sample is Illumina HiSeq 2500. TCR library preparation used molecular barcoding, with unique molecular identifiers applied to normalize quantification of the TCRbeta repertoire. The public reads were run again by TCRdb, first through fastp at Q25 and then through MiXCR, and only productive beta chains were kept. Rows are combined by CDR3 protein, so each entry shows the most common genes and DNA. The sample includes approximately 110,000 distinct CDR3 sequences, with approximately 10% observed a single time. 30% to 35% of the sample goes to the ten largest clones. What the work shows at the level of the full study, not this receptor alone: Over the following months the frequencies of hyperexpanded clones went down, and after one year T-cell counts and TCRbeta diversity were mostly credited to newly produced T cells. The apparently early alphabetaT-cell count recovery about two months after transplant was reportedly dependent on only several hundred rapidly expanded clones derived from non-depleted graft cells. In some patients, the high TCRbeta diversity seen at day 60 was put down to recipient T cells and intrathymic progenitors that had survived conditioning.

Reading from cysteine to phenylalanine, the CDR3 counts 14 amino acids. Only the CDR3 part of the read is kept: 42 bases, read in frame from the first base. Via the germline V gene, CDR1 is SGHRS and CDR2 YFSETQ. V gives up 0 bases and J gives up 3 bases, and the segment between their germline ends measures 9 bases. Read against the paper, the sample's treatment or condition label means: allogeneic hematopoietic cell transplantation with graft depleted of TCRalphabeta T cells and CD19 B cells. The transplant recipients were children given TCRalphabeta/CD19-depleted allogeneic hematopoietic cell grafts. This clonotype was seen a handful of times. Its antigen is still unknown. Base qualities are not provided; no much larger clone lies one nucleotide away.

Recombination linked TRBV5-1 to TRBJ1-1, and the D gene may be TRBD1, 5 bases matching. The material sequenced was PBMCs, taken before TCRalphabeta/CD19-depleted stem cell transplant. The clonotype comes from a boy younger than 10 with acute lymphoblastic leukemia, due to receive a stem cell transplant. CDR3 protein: CASSLVIRDTEAFF. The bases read TGCGCCAGCAGCTTGGTGATCAGGGACACTGAAGCTTTCTTT.